This TCR beta chain was sequenced for a study of blood T cell repertoires in COVID-19. The overall study: Samples representing acute and convalescent COVID-19 were sourced from the United States, Italy and Spain.

Per the study methods: The assay estimated nucleated cells by amplifying reference gene primers. Assay: immunoSEQ multiplex PCR; the TCRdb copy retains only in-frame clones and omits some. V and J calls and clone size are copied from that table; D and trimming were computed from the DNA. The sample records 310,000 or so clones, 70% to 90% being singletons. Symptom resolution, clearance, or two negative PCRs marked the recovered donors of Cohort 3. Looked up from germline, CDR1 is GTSNPN and CDR2 is SVGIG (reference sequence). CDR3 length: 13 residues. V lost 5 bases and J lost 5, with 13 bases in between.

The specimen sequenced was PBMCs or T cells enriched from blood (not recorded which). This rearrangement joins TRBV30 to TRBJ1-5; perhaps TRBD1 as D (5 bases). The TCR sequence derives from a woman aged 25 to 39 who had recovered from COVID-19. As DNA, the CDR3 is TGTGCCTGGGAAAAATCGGGGGATCAGCCCCAGCATTTT. Residues: CAWEKSGDQPQHF.